Presented here are 20 T cell receptor beta chains from one specimen sequenced in a study of blood T cell repertoires in COVID-19. The table came from immunoSEQ multiplex PCR; TCRdb's copy has only in-frame clones and leaves some out. This table has roughly 45,000 clones, about nine tenths appearing once. The sequenced sample was peripheral blood. These receptors all stem from a man in his 70s with active COVID-19.

With respect to this clone: Compared with germline, one end of the junction differs, possibly owing to a read error. The chain links TRBV4-3 to TRBJ2-3, with 10 bases lining up with TRBD2. Germline-derived CDR1 and CDR2 are LGHNA and YSLEER. The CDR3 is made up of 17 amino acids. CDR3 sequence (DNA): TGCGCCAGCAGCAAAGAAACCGGGACTAGCGTCACAGATACGCAGTATTTT. The encoded protein is CASSKETGTSVTDTQYF.

The CDR3 region has the DNA TGCGCCAGCAGCCGGACAGGGGGGAGGGAGACCCAGTACTTC. Translation: CASSRTGGRETQYF. The chain has TRBV5-1 and TRBJ2-5, with 10 bases aligning to TRBD1. Trimming cost V 4 bases and J 5 bases; bases outside gene matches: 5. Germline V gene data show CDR1 as SGHRS and CDR2 as YFSETQ. The CDR3 spans 14 residues.

The chain recombines TRBV2 with TRBJ1-4; D is undetermined. Germline CDR1 and CDR2: SNHLY and FYNNEI. This CDR3 spans 14 amino acids. V was cut by 8 bases and J by 1 base, with 11 bases left in between. The CDR3 is CASQYPGTNEKLFF. The CDR3 DNA reads TGTGCCAGCCAATATCCGGGAACTAATGAAAAACTGTTTTTT.

The chain carries TRBV5-1 and TRBJ2-7; D may be TRBD1 (6 bases). Trimming cost V 0 bases and J 4 bases, with 17 bases left between them. Germline lookup yields CDR1 SGHRS and CDR2 YFSETQ. The CDR3 loop spans 16 amino acids. CDR3 in DNA: TGCGCCAGCAGCTTGGAAGGAGTGACAGGTGGATACGAGCAGTACTTC. Residues: CASSLEGVTGGYEQYF.

The chain links TRBV5-1 to TRBJ2-1; TRBD2 is a possible D gene (5 bases). Germline CDR1 SGHRS, CDR2 YFSETQ. The V end was cut by 1 base, the J end by 6 bases, with 11 bases between. The CDR3 length is 14 residues. The CDR3 region has the DNA TGCGCCAGCAGCTTGCGGCTAGCCAGCAATGAGCAGTTCTTC. Translation gives CASSLRLASNEQFF.

The V gene is TRBV10-3, the J gene TRBJ2-1, with 12 positions matching TRBD2. V shed 4 bases, J shed 8 bases, and the junction held 9 bases outside the gene matches. The germline gives CDR1 ENHRY, CDR2 SYGVKD. This CDR3 region has 16 residues. The CDR3 nucleotides read TGTGCCATCAGTGCCTCTAGCGGGAGGGCCTCTGATGAGCAGTTCTTC. This codes for CAISASSGRASDEQFF.

This sequence joins TRBV15 and TRBJ2-3; D is uncertain. V was clipped by 3 bases and J by 6 bases, with 7 bases between them. Germline CDR1 reads LNHNV; CDR2 reads YYDKDF (reference sequence). The CDR3 extends over 12 amino acids. CDR3 coding DNA: TGTGCCACCAGCAGGGCCGGGGATACGCAGTATTTT. Its translation is CATSRAGDTQYF.

The chain combines TRBV6-6 with TRBJ1-1, with 10 bases that match TRBD1. J was trimmed by 5 bases and V by 7 bases; bases with no gene match: 7. CDR1 is MNHNY and CDR2 is SVGAGI in the germline V gene (reference sequence). This CDR3 has 14 amino acids. The CDR3, as DNA: TGTGCCAGCAATACGGGACAGGGGACGACTGAAGCTTTCTTT. Residues: CASNTGQGTTEAFF.

This chain links TRBV28 with TRBJ1-2, with D hard to call. Germline CDR1 reads MDHEN; CDR2 reads SYDVKM. The CDR3 has 12 residues. V dropped 3 bases and J dropped 8 bases, with 10 bases sitting between them. This CDR3 is CASSLSTGGYTF. The DNA for the CDR3 is TGTGCCAGCAGTTTGTCCACGGGGGGCTACACCTTC.

The V and J genes are TRBV15 and TRBJ2-1; no firm D call. The CDR3 covers 13 residues. The V and J ends lost 6 bases and 6 bases respectively, with 12 bases between them. Germline values: CDR1 LNHNV, CDR2 YYDKDF (reference sequence). The CDR3 reads CATSAQRGNEQFF. CDR3 DNA sequence: TGTGCCACCAGTGCCCAAAGAGGCAATGAGCAGTTCTTC.

The chain employs TRBV4-1 and TRBJ2-1, with TRBD2 as a possible D gene (5 bases). V lost 2 bases and J 7 bases, leaving 9 bases between the germline ends. Looked up from germline, CDR1 is MGHRA and CDR2 is YSYEKL. The CDR3 runs to 13 residues. In DNA, the CDR3 is TGCGCCAGCAGCCAAATTCGGGGAAATGAGCAGTTCTTC. Encoded protein: CASSQIRGNEQFF.

The rearrangement joins TRBV3-1 (or the pseudogene TRBV3-2) to TRBJ1-1, with 7 bases aligning to TRBD1. The CDR3 length is 14 residues. The V gene end was trimmed by 4 bases and the J gene end by 0 bases; junction bases not matched to a gene: 2. The germline gives CDR1 LGHDT, CDR2 YNNKEL (reference sequence). CDR3 region: CASSRGQMNTEAFF. Here the CDR3 DNA reads TGTGCCAGCAGCCGGGGACAGATGAACACTGAAGCTTTCTTT.

The chain links TRBV27 to TRBJ1-2, with D perhaps TRBD1 (5 bases). Germline V gene lookup returns CDR1 MNHEY and CDR2 SMNVEV (reference sequence). This CDR3 comprises 13 residues. V was cut by 5 bases and J by 8 bases, with 15 bases left in between. CDR3 protein: CASSPGFGGGYTF. Written as DNA, the CDR3 is TGTGCCAGCAGTCCTGGCTTCGGGGGAGGCTACACCTTC.

For the CDR3, the DNA is TGTGCCAGCAGTTTCGGTTTCGTCAGCGGATCCTACAATGAGCAGTTCTTC. Its translation: CASSFGFVSGSYNEQFF. The rearrangement uses TRBV27 and TRBJ2-1; weak D call: TRBD2 (5 bases). V lost 3 bases, J lost 1 base, and 16 bases lay in between. CDR1 and CDR2 from the germline V gene are MNHEY and SMNVEV (reference sequence). CDR3 length: 17 residues.

The chain recombines TRBV9 with TRBJ2-2; D may be TRBD2 (5 bases). This CDR3 comprises 15 residues. CDR1 and CDR2 from the germline V gene are SGDLS and YYNGEE. V lost 4 bases and J lost 6, with 16 bases in between. CDR3 DNA sequence: TGTGCCAGCAGCCTTGAGGGAGTAGGAGCCGGGGAGCTGTTTTTT. It encodes CASSLEGVGAGELFF.

The chain uses TRBV7-2 and TRBJ2-7; TRBD2 aligns across 12 bases. Germline loops: CDR1 SGHTA, CDR2 FQGNSA. V was pared by 5 bases and J by 2 bases, with 13 bases of the junction left unmatched. The CDR3 contains 18 residues. This chain's CDR3 is CASSLFGRLAGVPYEQYF. In DNA, the CDR3 is TGTGCCAGCAGCCTATTCGGTAGACTAGCGGGGGTCCCCTACGAGCAGTACTTC.

J is TRBJ2-1 and V is TRBV18; TRBD1 matches 11 bases. CDR1 is KGHSH and CDR2 is LQKENI in the germline V gene. V was clipped by 1 base and J by 6 bases; unmatched bases: 2. The CDR3 sequence is 15 residues long. The CDR3 is CASSPRGTGGNEQFF. DNA for the CDR3: TGTGCCAGCTCACCACGGGGGACAGGGGGCAATGAGCAGTTCTTC.

The V call is TRBV5-6, the J call TRBJ2-5; D is unclear. The V end was cut by 2 bases, the J end by 5 bases, with 4 bases between. Germline V gene data show CDR1 as SGHDT and CDR2 as YYEEEE. This CDR3 has 11 amino acids. The CDR3 here is CASSFSETQYF. The CDR3 DNA sequence: TGTGCCAGCAGCTTCTCGGAGACCCAGTACTTC.

The CDR3 DNA reads TGTGCCAGCAGCCCCCTAAGCCGTGGACATTCCTCTGGGGCCAACGTCCTGACTTTC. Translation: CASSPLSRGHSSGANVLTF. This chain uses TRBV3-1 (or the pseudogene TRBV3-2) with TRBJ2-6; D is possibly TRBD1 (5 bases). Between the trimmed V and J ends, which lost 4 bases and 0 bases, there was a span of 19 bases. Germline lookup yields CDR1 LGHDT and CDR2 YNNKEL (reference sequence). This CDR3 is built from 19 residues.

CDR3 bases: TGTGCCAGCAGCTTTCCCGGGACTAGCGGGTCGAACACCGGGGAGCTGTTTTTT. Protein sequence: CASSFPGTSGSNTGELFF. The rearrangement links TRBV7-8 to TRBJ2-2; 12 bases line up with TRBD2. Germline assignment: CDR1 SGHVS and CDR2 FQNEAQ. This CDR3 has 18 residues. V was clipped by 3 bases and J by 0 bases; unmatched bases: 5.